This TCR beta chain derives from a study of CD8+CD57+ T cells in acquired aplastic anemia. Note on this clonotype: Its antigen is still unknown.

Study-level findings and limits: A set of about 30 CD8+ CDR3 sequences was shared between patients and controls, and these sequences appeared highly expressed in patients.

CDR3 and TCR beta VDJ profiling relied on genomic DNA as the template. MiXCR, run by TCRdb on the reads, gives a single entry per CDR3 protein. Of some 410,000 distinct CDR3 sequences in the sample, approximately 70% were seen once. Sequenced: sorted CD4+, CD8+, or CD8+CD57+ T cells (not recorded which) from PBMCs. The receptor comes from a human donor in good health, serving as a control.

The CDR3 bases are TGTGCCAGCAGCTTGTCAGACGGGTTCGAGCAGTACTTC. Protein product: CASSLSDGFEQYF. The gene calls are TRBV5-6 and TRBJ2-7; D is unclear. Germline loops: CDR1 SGHDT, CDR2 YYEEEE. CDR3 length: 13 amino acids. Deletions cut 1 base from V and 6 bases from J, with 11 bases between.